This passage covers 14 T cell receptor beta chains from one sample sequenced in a study of blood T cell repertoires in COVID-19. The method was immunoSEQ multiplex PCR; TCRdb's version includes in-frame clones alone and lacks a portion of them. The data show more than 400,000 clones, with 70% to 90% seen just once and roughly 3.1% held by the top ten. The source material was peripheral blood. The receptors here all came from a human donor in a cohort sampled during active COVID-19.

V is TRBV5-5 and J is TRBJ1-4; TRBD1 matches at 8 bases. From germline, CDR1 is SGHKS and CDR2 YYEKEE (reference sequence). Trimming cost V 3 bases and J 5 bases; bases outside gene matches: 3. The CDR3 spans 14 residues. Here the CDR3 DNA reads TGTGCCAGCAGCTCGACAGGGGAAAATGAAAAACTGTTTTTT. Translated, it gives CASSSTGENEKLFF.

The chain is built from TRBV18 and TRBJ2-7; tentative D call: TRBD2 (5 bases). Germline V gene sequence: CDR1 KGHSH, CDR2 LQKENI. The CDR3 totals 15 residues. Trimming left V 6 bases short and J 3 bases short, with 18 bases between. The CDR3, as DNA: TGTGCCAGCTCGCGGACGGGTGGTGGAGGCTACGAGCAGTACTTC. Residues: CASSRTGGGGYEQYF.

V and J are TRBV19 and TRBJ1-2; D gene unclear. The V gene's germline CDR1 is LNHDA and CDR2 SQIVND (reference sequence). This CDR3 is 11 amino acids long. Trimming removed 7 bases from V and 3 bases from J, with 6 bases in between. CDR3 sequence reads: CASNRDYGYTF. CDR3 coding DNA: TGTGCCAGTAACCGGGACTATGGCTACACCTTC.

J is TRBJ1-6 and V is TRBV4-1; no definite D call. The CDR3 totals 15 residues. Per germline, CDR1 MGHRA and CDR2 YSYEKL. Trimming removed 0 bases at V and 3 bases at J, with 6 bases between. CDR3 in DNA: TGCGCCAGCAGCCAAGATGGAGGCTATAATTCACCCCTCCACTTT. Translating gives CASSQDGGYNSPLHF.

The chain employs TRBV19 and TRBJ2-3; 9 bases are shared with TRBD2. With V trimmed by 4 bases and J by 5 bases, 7 bases remained unmatched. The germline CDR1 and CDR2 sequences are LNHDA and SQIVND (reference sequence). This CDR3 is built from 15 residues. This CDR3 reads CASSRGAGGGDTQYF. CDR3 nucleotides: TGTGCCAGTAGTAGGGGAGCGGGAGGAGGAGATACGCAGTATTTT. The entire variable domain, with the rest obtained from reference TRBV19 and TRBJ2-3, is as follows: DGGITQSPKYLFRKEGQNVTLSCEQNLNHDAMYWYRQDPGQGLRLIYYSQIVNDFQKGDIAEGYSVSREKKESFPLTVTSAQKNPTAFYLCASSRGAGGGDTQYFGPGTRLTVL.

J is TRBJ1-5 and V is TRBV4-1, with a weak D call TRBD1 (5 bases). Germline CDR1 MGHRA, CDR2 YSYEKL. The CDR3 sequence is 16 residues long. V lost 0 bases and J lost 4, with 13 bases in between. The CDR3 DNA reads TGCGCCAGCAGCCAAGACTTAGGACAATGGAATCAGCCCCAGCATTTT. Translated: CASSQDLGQWNQPQHF.

The chain has TRBV7-9 and TRBJ2-7; tentative D call: TRBD1 (6 bases). The V gene's germline CDR1 is SEHNR and CDR2 FQNEAQ (reference sequence). This CDR3 comprises 12 residues. The V gene lost 6 bases and the J gene lost 6 bases, with 12 bases spanning the gap. The CDR3 loop reads CASRRSGVEQYF. In DNA, the CDR3 is TGTGCCAGCAGGCGATCAGGGGTCGAGCAGTACTTC.

The chain couples TRBV5-1 to TRBJ2-3; 10 nucleotides line up with TRBD2. Germline CDR1 SGHRS, CDR2 YFSETQ. V shed 1 base, J shed 1 base, and the junction held 3 bases outside the gene matches. This CDR3 is 16 amino acids long. CDR3 in DNA: TGCGCCAGCAGCTTGTCAGGGACTAGCGGCACAGATACGCAGTATTTT. Protein sequence: CASSLSGTSGTDTQYF.

The chain's CDR3 is CASSLPPGLGNTGELFF. The CDR3 nucleotides are TGTGCCAGCAGCCTACCCCCGGGACTAGGGAACACCGGGGAGCTGTTTTTT. The genes are TRBV4-2 and TRBJ2-2; 8 nucleotides line up with TRBD2. Germline CDR1 and CDR2: LGHNA and YNFKEQ. V lost 4 bases, J lost 1 base, and 8 bases stayed unmatched. This CDR3 is built from 17 residues.

Concerning this clone itself: Different DNA sequences within this sample yield the same CDR3. The chain links TRBV9 to TRBJ2-4, with D tentatively TRBD1 (5 bases). CDR3 length: 15 residues. CDR1 and CDR2 (germline): SGDLS, YYNGEE. The V end was cut by 0 bases, the J end by 1 base, with 8 bases between. The CDR3 reads CASSVAPGAKNIQYF. CDR3 nucleotides: TGTGCCAGCAGCGTAGCTCCAGGGGCCAAAAACATTCAGTACTTC.

This clone was counted between two and nine times. The CDR3 DNA sequence: TGTGCCAGCAGCCACACAGAGAACACTGAAGCTTTCTTT. As protein: CASSHTENTEAFF. V and J are TRBV7-9 and TRBJ1-1; D unresolved. Germline CDR1 SEHNR, CDR2 FQNEAQ (reference sequence). The CDR3 has 13 residues. Trimming removed 5 bases at V and 1 base at J, with 8 bases between.

This sequence joins TRBV10-1 and TRBJ1-1; the D is unclear. V was cut by 9 bases and J by 8 bases, with 19 bases left in between. The CDR3 runs 13 residues. Germline assignment: CDR1 WNHNN and CDR2 SYGVQD (reference sequence). The CDR3, as DNA: TGCGCCAGGCCTGACCCCGCAGGAGGGGAAGCTTTCTTT. It translates to CARPDPAGGEAFF.

This chain uses TRBV5-1 with TRBJ2-7; TRBD1 aligns across 8 bases. This CDR3 spans 14 amino acids. The germline CDR1 and CDR2 sequences are SGHRS and YFSETQ. V dropped 4 bases and J dropped 3; count of bases not matched to a gene: 6. This CDR3 is CASSPRQGLYEQYF. CDR3 in DNA: TGCGCCAGCAGCCCGAGACAGGGGCTCTACGAGCAGTACTTC.

The chain employs TRBV7-3 and TRBJ2-1; TRBD1 matches 7 bases. This CDR3 spans 12 amino acids. Trimming at V came to 6 bases and at J to 7 bases, leaving 3 bases not matched to a gene. The germline gives CDR1 SGHTA, CDR2 FQGTGA. CDR3 coding DNA: TGTGCCAGCAGTGAACAGGGGAATGAGCAGTTCTTC. Its protein product is CASSEQGNEQFF. Filled out from reference TRBV7-3 and TRBJ2-1, the complete variable domain reads GAGVSQTPSNKVTEKGKYVELRCDPISGHTALYWYRQSLGQGPEFLIYFQGTGAADDSGLPNDRFFAVRPEGSVSTLKIQRTERGDSAVYLCASSEQGNEQFFGPGTRLTVL.